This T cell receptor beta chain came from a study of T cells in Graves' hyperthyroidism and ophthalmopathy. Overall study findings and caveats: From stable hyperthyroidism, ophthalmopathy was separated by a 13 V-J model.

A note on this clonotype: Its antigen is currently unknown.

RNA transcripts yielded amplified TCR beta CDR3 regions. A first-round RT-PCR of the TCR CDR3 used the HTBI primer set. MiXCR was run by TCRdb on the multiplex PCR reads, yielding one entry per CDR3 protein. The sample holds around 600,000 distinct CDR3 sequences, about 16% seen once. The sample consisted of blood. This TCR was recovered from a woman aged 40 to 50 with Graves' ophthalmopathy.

The CDR3 sequence is CASSQRLAGGTTYEQYF. The CDR3 DNA reads TGTGCCAGCAGCCAAAGACTAGCGGGAGGGACCACCTACGAGCAGTACTTC. J is TRBJ2-7 and V is TRBV3-1, with 14 positions matching TRBD2. Looked up from germline, CDR1 is LGHDT and CDR2 is YNNKEL (reference sequence). V lost 2 bases, J lost 2 bases, and 5 bases stayed unmatched. The length of the CDR3 is 17 residues.